The next 26 T cell receptor beta chains were all read from a single sample in a study of Graves' ophthalmopathy and Graves' hyperthyroidism. The study amplified TCR beta CDR3 regions using RNA transcripts. First-round RT-PCR with HTBI primers preceded a second-round multiplex PCR. One entry per CDR3 protein results from TCRdb running MiXCR on the multiplex PCR reads. The sample shows 740,000 or so distinct CDR3 sequences, roughly 40% of them seen only once. Sequencing input: peripheral blood. The source of these receptors is an adult man with Graves' ophthalmopathy.

This clonotype occurred many times. This chain joins TRBV29-1 and TRBJ1-5; D not resolved. The CDR3 sequence is 12 residues long. V lost 4 bases and J 3 bases, leaving 7 bases between the germline ends. Germline CDR1 reads SQVTM; CDR2 reads ANQGSEA. CDR3 nucleotides: TGCAGCGTTGGGGCGGCCAATCAGCCCCAGCATTTT. Translation: CSVGAANQPQHF.

The chain combines TRBV5-1 with TRBJ2-7; 8 nucleotides match TRBD1. This CDR3 spans 15 amino acids. CDR1 SGHRS and CDR2 YFSETQ come from the germline V gene. Trimming at V came to 3 bases and at J to 0 bases, leaving 5 bases not matched to a gene. CDR3 coding DNA: TGCGCCAGCAGCTGGACAGGGCCAGCCTCCTACGAGCAGTACTTC. Translation: CASSWTGPASYEQYF.

The V call is TRBV10-3, the J call TRBJ1-2, with 8 bases aligning to TRBD1. The CDR3 loop spans 14 amino acids. The germline CDR1 and CDR2 sequences are ENHRY and SYGVKD. The V gene end was trimmed by 10 bases and the J gene end by 7 bases; junction bases not matched to a gene: 14. In DNA form, the CDR3 reads TGTGCCAGCAGCACCCAGGGGGCTCTCTCTGGCTACACCTTC. Its protein is CASSTQGALSGYTF.

The chain uses TRBV10-3 and TRBJ1-4; 7 nucleotides line up with TRBD1. V lost 3 bases and J lost 10; bases outside the gene matches: 8. This CDR3 comprises 14 residues. CDR1 and CDR2 from the germline V gene are ENHRY and SYGVKD. Written as DNA, the CDR3 is TGTGCCATCAGTGAAGGGGACAGAGATGGAAAACTGTTTTTT. Translation: CAISEGDRDGKLFF.

In this sample, this clonotype turned up a few times. The CDR3 bases are TGTGCCAGCAGCGTGCACCAGGGCTACTACGAGCAGTACTTC. As protein: CASSVHQGYYEQYF. The chain is built from TRBV9 and TRBJ2-7; tentatively, D is TRBD1 (5 bases). Germline lookup yields CDR1 SGDLS and CDR2 YYNGEE. The CDR3 loop spans 14 amino acids. V lost 2 bases to trimming and J lost 3 bases, with 12 bases between them.

The V call is TRBV19, the J call TRBJ2-6; a weak D match, TRBD2 (5 bases). The length of the CDR3 is 15 residues. The ends were cut back, 7 bases at V and 0 bases at J, with 10 bases in the middle. Germline V gene data show CDR1 as LNHDA and CDR2 as SQIVND (reference sequence). This CDR3 is CASIDRGSGANVLTF. As DNA, the CDR3 is TGTGCCAGTATCGACCGGGGCTCTGGGGCCAACGTCCTGACTTTC.

This clonotype appeared a few times. The chain combines TRBV6-5 with TRBJ1-4; 8 positions agree with TRBD1. This CDR3 contains 14 residues. V was clipped by 6 bases and J by 7 bases; unmatched bases: 7. Germline V CDR1 and CDR2: MNHEY, SVGAGI. The CDR3 region is CASRAGGSAEKLFF. The CDR3 DNA reads TGTGCCAGCAGGGCAGGGGGCTCGGCTGAAAAACTGTTTTTT.

This clonotype has just a few counts. The rearrangement uses TRBV13 and TRBJ2-7; D is tentatively TRBD1 or TRBD2 (5 bases each). V was trimmed by 5 bases and J by 5 bases, leaving 22 bases between them. Germline loops: CDR1 PRHDT, CDR2 FYEKMQ (reference sequence). This CDR3 has 16 amino acids. CDR3 sequence (DNA): TGTGCCAGCAGCGCCGGACACCCTGGCGCTAGCCACGAGCAGTACTTC. It encodes CASSAGHPGASHEQYF.

This clonotype appeared many times. The rearrangement joins TRBV7-9 to TRBJ2-5, with 7 bases aligning to TRBD1. The CDR3 runs 14 residues. Trimming took 5 bases from V and 4 from J; bases not matched to a gene: 7. Germline V lookup: CDR1 SEHNR, CDR2 FQNEAQ (reference sequence). This CDR3 is CASSAATGRETQYF. DNA for the CDR3: TGTGCCAGCAGCGCTGCGACAGGGAGAGAGACCCAGTACTTC.

This clonotype has only one observation. The rearrangement joins TRBV25-1 to TRBJ2-1, with 8 bases matching TRBD2. This CDR3 contains 14 residues. V shed 5 bases and J 8 bases; nucleotides not matched to a gene: 8. CDR1 is MGHDK, CDR2 SYGVNS, per germline. This chain's CDR3 is CASSMSGSRHEQFF. CDR3 nucleotides: TGTGCCAGCAGTATGAGCGGGAGTAGACATGAGCAGTTCTTC.

The chain joins TRBV24-1 to TRBJ1-5; tentative D call: TRBD1 (6 bases). Germline lookup yields CDR1 KGHDR and CDR2 SFDVKD. The germline V and J ends were trimmed by 5 bases and 4 bases, with 17 bases remaining between them. This CDR3 spans 16 amino acids. In DNA, the CDR3 is TGTGCCACCAGTGCCTCGTCCGGGGGCTTAAATCAGCCCCAGCATTTT. Translating it yields CATSASSGGLNQPQHF.

This clonotype occurred many times. The rearrangement links TRBV11-2 to TRBJ1-2; 7 bases line up with TRBD1. After removal of 5 bases from V and 8 bases from J, the junction contained 14 bases not matched to a gene. CDR3 length: 15 amino acids. Per germline, CDR1 SGHAT and CDR2 FQNNGV. The CDR3 sequence is CASSLNRGSIGGYTF. CDR3 DNA sequence: TGTGCCAGCAGCCTAAACAGGGGATCTATTGGAGGCTACACCTTC.

This clonotype came up many times. V is TRBV14 and J is TRBJ1-4, with D possibly being TRBD1 (5 bases). The germline V gene encodes CDR1 SGHDN and CDR2 FVKESK. V was clipped by 5 bases and J by 6 bases, with 13 bases between them. The CDR3 consists of 14 residues. The chain's CDR3 is CASSKGTVYEKLFF. Written as DNA, the CDR3 is TGTGCCAGCAGCAAAGGGACGGTCTATGAAAAACTGTTTTTT.

The sample holds many counts of this clonotype. J is TRBJ1-2 and V is TRBV7-2, with TRBD1 as a possible D gene (5 bases). Trimming took 4 bases from V and 2 from J, leaving 11 bases between them. Germline values: CDR1 SGHTA, CDR2 FQGNSA. The length of the CDR3 is 14 residues. The chain's CDR3 is CASSYAGRNYGYTF. The CDR3 nucleotides read TGTGCCAGCAGCTACGCAGGGAGGAACTATGGCTACACCTTC.

This clonotype was seen once. The missing conserved phenylalanine or tryptophan at the end of this CDR3 makes a read error likely. V gene TRBV2 combines with J gene TRBJ2-3; the match to TRBD2 covers 9 bases. The germline V gene encodes CDR1 SNHLY and CDR2 FYNNEI. This CDR3 contains 16 residues. The V and J ends lost 6 bases and 2 bases, in that order; junction bases with no gene match: 9. The CDR3 here is CASRPTSGPFTDTQYL. The CDR3 DNA reads TGTGCCAGCAGACCAACTAGCGGGCCCTTCACAGATACGCAGTATCTT.

Notes on this clonotype: With a much larger clone just one base away, this may be a read error. This chain joins TRBV2 and TRBJ1-1, with D possibly being TRBD1 (5 bases). Trimming took 6 bases from V and 3 from J, leaving 20 bases between them. Germline V lookup: CDR1 SNHLY, CDR2 FYNNEI. The CDR3 has 16 residues. The CDR3 is CASRSDAGLKDTEAFF. The CDR3 DNA reads TGTGCCAGCAGGAGCGACGCGGGACTTAAGGACACTGAAGCTTTCTTT.

The genes are TRBV7-2 and TRBJ2-5; 9 bases are a match to TRBD2. Looked up from germline, CDR1 is SGHTA and CDR2 is FQGNSA. The CDR3 loop spans 14 amino acids. The V segment lost 5 bases and the J segment 5 bases; nucleotides outside the gene matches: 6. CDR3 nucleotides: TGTGCCAGCAGCACGGGCGGACTAGCGGAGACCCAGTACTTC. Translated, it gives CASSTGGLAETQYF.

The CDR3 nucleotides read TGCAGTGCTCCCGACAGGGCGGACACTGAAGCTTTCTTT. Its protein product is CSAPDRADTEAFF. This chain connects TRBV20-1 to TRBJ1-1, with 7 bases that match TRBD1. Germline V CDR1 and CDR2: DFQATT, SNEGSKA (reference sequence). The CDR3 runs to 13 residues. V shed 5 bases and J 3 bases; nucleotides not matched to a gene: 6.

As concerns this clonotype: One junction end disagrees with the germline gene, perhaps due to a read error. The rearrangement links TRBV14 to TRBJ1-1, with D hard to call. CDR1 and CDR2 (germline): SGHDN, FVKESK. The CDR3 is 14 residues long. CDR3 nucleotides: TGTGCCAGCAGCCATGGGGTTTACCGTACTGAAGCTCTCTTT. This translates into CASSHGVYRTEALF.

This clonotype has ten or more counts. V usage is TRBV29-1 and J usage is TRBJ1-1; D remains ambiguous. Trimming cost V 6 bases and J 2 bases, with 7 bases left between them. This CDR3 has 11 residues. Germline V CDR1 and CDR2: SQVTM, ANQGSEA. CDR3 amino acids: CSVTKNTEAFF. In DNA, the CDR3 is TGCAGCGTAACAAAAAACACTGAAGCTTTCTTT.

This clonotype has a count of ten or more. The chain joins TRBV2 to TRBJ1-2; 7 nucleotides agree with TRBD1. Trimming at V came to 1 base and at J to 3 bases, leaving 8 bases not matched to a gene. The germline V gene encodes CDR1 SNHLY and CDR2 FYNNEI. The CDR3 sequence is 16 residues long. CDR3 DNA: TGTGCCAGCAGTGAAGGAAGGGGGCGGTGGGACTATGGCTACACCTTC. This codes for CASSEGRGRWDYGYTF.

This clonotype came up once. The chain recombines TRBV29-1 with TRBJ2-2; 9 bases fit TRBD1. Germline V lookup: CDR1 SQVTM, CDR2 ANQGSEA. This CDR3 has 16 residues. V dropped 7 bases and J dropped 4; count of bases not matched to a gene: 13. The CDR3 nucleotides are TGCAGCGCGTACGAACAGGGGGCCGAACGCACCGGGGAGCTGTTTTTT. Residues: CSAYEQGAERTGELFF.

The rearrangement links TRBV19 to TRBJ1-5; D call uncertain. CDR3 length: 15 amino acids. V lost 10 bases, J lost 3 bases, and 19 bases lay in between. Germline CDR1 reads LNHDA; CDR2 reads SQIVND (reference sequence). CDR3 sequence reads: CATRSNRRFNQPQHF. The DNA for the CDR3 is TGTGCCACTCGATCAAACCGCAGATTCAATCAGCCCCAGCATTTT.

Many counts were recorded for this clonotype. The chain recombines TRBV5-4 with TRBJ1-2; unclear D gene. This CDR3 has 13 residues. Germline-derived CDR1 and CDR2 are SGHNT and YYREEE (reference sequence). V was cut by 5 bases and J by 4 bases, with 12 bases left in between. CDR3 protein: CASRYSRSYGYTF. The DNA for the CDR3 is TGTGCCAGCAGGTACAGCAGGAGCTATGGCTACACCTTC.

This clonotype was picked up many times. The chain uses TRBV7-8 and TRBJ1-1; D is undetermined. Germline V gene lookup returns CDR1 SGHVS and CDR2 FQNEAQ. The CDR3 consists of 14 residues. V lost 0 bases and J lost 2, with 7 bases in between. CDR3 amino acids: CASSLALFNTEAFF. CDR3 DNA sequence: TGTGCCAGCAGCTTAGCCCTCTTTAACACTGAAGCTTTCTTT.

This clonotype has a handful of counts. The chain uses TRBV2 and TRBJ1-2, with 10 bases matching TRBD1. The CDR3 loop spans 12 amino acids. V was clipped by 11 bases and J by 7 bases; unmatched bases: 7. The germline CDR1 and CDR2 sequences are SNHLY and FYNNEI. The CDR3 DNA reads TGTGCCGCCGGGACAGGGGCTCGTGGCTACACCTTC. This translates into CAAGTGARGYTF.